This is a list of T cell receptor beta chains from one sample in a study of T cells in Graves' hyperthyroidism and ophthalmopathy. TCRdb ran MiXCR on the multiplex PCR reads and lists one entry per CDR3 protein. The sample records approximately 740,000 distinct CDR3 sequences, around 15% being singletons. Material: blood. These receptors all come from a woman between 18 and 29 years old with Graves' hyperthyroidism. CDR3s include the opening cysteine and the closing phenylalanine or tryptophan. A D gene is named only where the DNA matches it firmly. Expanded clones are given a class, and other clones once, few, many or no size at all.

d_call j_call clone_size v_call cdr3_aa cdr3_nt
NA TRBJ2-7 many TRBV28 CASSPDGTFYEQYF TGTGCCAGCAGTCCGGACGGGACCTTCTACGAGCAGTACTTC
NA TRBJ1-5 many TRBV6-1 CASSETPGEYSNQPQHF TGTGCCAGCAGTGAAACACCAGGGGAATATAGCAATCAGCCCCAGCATTTT
NA TRBJ2-3 many TRBV11-2 CASSLAGSAPDTQYF TGTGCCAGCAGCTTAGCAGGGTCCGCCCCAGATACGCAGTATTTT
TRBD1 TRBJ2-7 many TRBV5-1 CASRPGQGTYEQYF TGCGCCAGCCGACCGGGACAGGGGACCTACGAGCAGTACTTC
TRBD1 TRBJ2-1 many TRBV11-3 CASSLNRGELRNEQFF TGTGCCAGCAGCTTAAACAGGGGGGAGTTGAGGAATGAGCAGTTCTTC
NA TRBJ2-1 few TRBV20-1 CSAVAGGAYNEQFF TGCAGTGCTGTAGCAGGGGGGGCTTACAATGAGCAGTTCTTC
NA TRBJ2-1 NA TRBV27 CASSLSSVTYNEQFF TGTGCCAGCAGTTTATCGAGCGTAACCTACAATGAGCAGTTCTTC
NA TRBJ2-7 NA TRBV6-2/TRBV6-3 CASSSYLTGTDYEQYF TGTGCCAGCAGTTCCTACTTGACAGGGACTGACTACGAGCAGTACTTC
TRBD1 TRBJ2-1 NA TRBV24-1 CATSDPGQGHNEQFF TGTGCCACCAGTGACCCGGGACAGGGGCATAATGAGCAGTTCTTC
TRBD2 TRBJ2-1 NA TRBV5-1 CASSLEPAGGGQFF TGCGCCAGCAGCTTGGAGCCCGCGGGAGGAGGGCAGTTCTTC
NA TRBJ2-1 few TRBV9 CASSVDVAGGNEQFF TGTGCCAGCAGCGTAGACGTGGCAGGGGGGAATGAGCAGTTCTTC
TRBD1 TRBJ2-5 few TRBV29-1 CSVEVGGVETQYF TGCAGCGTTGAAGTAGGGGGCGTGGAGACCCAGTACTTC
TRBD1 TRBJ1-1 NA TRBV7-2 CASSLDAGGNTEAFF TGTGCCAGCAGCTTAGATGCAGGGGGCAACACTGAAGCTTTCTTT
TRBD1 TRBJ2-7 NA TRBV19 CASSIQPGQGRREQYF TGTGCCAGTAGTATTCAGCCGGGACAGGGGAGGCGGGAGCAGTACTTC
TRBD1 TRBJ2-2 NA TRBV30 CAWLARGRTGVTGELFF TGTGCCTGGCTTGCTCGAGGGAGGACAGGGGTCACCGGGGAGCTGTTTTTT
TRBD2 TRBJ2-5 many TRBV19 CASSIGAYWRERETQYF TGTGCCAGTAGTATCGGGGCCTATTGGCGGGAGCGAGAGACCCAGTACTTC
TRBD2 TRBJ2-2 NA TRBV29-1 CSVEGVGGAGELFF TGCAGCGTTGAAGGGGTGGGGGGGGCCGGGGAGCTGTTTTTT
NA TRBJ2-7 few TRBV28 CASHGRYEQYF TGTGCCAGCCATGGGCGCTACGAGCAGTACTTC
NA TRBJ1-5 many TRBV28 CASSFGAGNQPQHF TGTGCCAGCAGTTTTGGGGCTGGGAATCAGCCCCAGCATTTT
NA TRBJ2-1 few TRBV5-4 CASRRLPWNEQFF TGTGCCAGCAGACGACTCCCGTGGAATGAGCAGTTCTTC
TRBD1 TRBJ2-7 NA TRBV10-1 CASNGTGMVYEQYF TGCGCCAGCAACGGGACAGGGATGGTCTACGAGCAGTACTTC
NA TRBJ2-4 NA TRBV11-3 CASSWSRGAKNIQYF TGTGCCAGCAGCTGGAGCAGGGGCGCCAAAAACATTCAGTACTTC
NA TRBJ2-5 many TRBV28 CASSGAGVIQETQYF TGTGCCAGCAGTGGAGCAGGGGTCATACAAGAGACCCAGTACTTC
NA TRBJ1-6 few TRBV2 CASSEASTVYNSPLHF TGTGCCAGCAGTGAAGCGTCGACAGTTTATAATTCACCCCTCCACTTT
NA TRBJ2-3 many TRBV30 CAWSDAGIGTDTQYF TGTGCCTGGAGTGACGCGGGAATAGGCACAGATACGCAGTATTTT
NA TRBJ1-1 NA TRBV27 CASSSYFQGLNTEAFF TGTGCCAGCAGTTCGTATTTCCAGGGGTTGAACACTGAAGCTTTCTTT
TRBD2 TRBJ2-7 many TRBV6-1 CASRVGLALSSYEQYF TGTGCCAGCAGGGTCGGACTAGCTTTAAGCTCCTACGAGCAGTACTTC
TRBD1 TRBJ2-7 many TRBV30 CATSTGSYEQYF TGTGCCACGTCGACAGGGAGCTACGAGCAGTACTTC
TRBD1 TRBJ1-5 few TRBV29-1 CSAEEGAADTQHF TGCAGCGCTGAGGAGGGGGCGGCAGATACGCAGCATTTT
NA TRBJ2-2 NA TRBV7-9 CASSSIRTGELFF TGTGCCAGCAGCTCCATTCGCACGGGGGAGCTGTTTTTT
TRBD1 TRBJ1-3 few TRBV6-2/TRBV6-3 CASSYRGTGAISGNTIYF TGTGCCAGCAGTTACAGAGGGACAGGGGCGATCTCTGGAAACACCATATATTTT
TRBD1 TRBJ2-7 few TRBV20-1 CSARGNRGVVYEQYF TGCAGTGCTAGAGGAAACAGGGGGGTAGTCTACGAGCAGTACTTC
NA TRBJ2-1 NA TRBV27 CASSFSRERDEQFF TGTGCCAGCAGTTTCAGCCGGGAACGGGATGAGCAGTTCTTC
TRBD2 TRBJ2-7 many TRBV13 CASSPGGVSYEQYF TGTGCCAGCAGCCCCGGGGGGGTCTCCTACGAGCAGTACTTC
TRBD2 TRBJ2-7 NA TRBV7-2 CASSPQGGSSYERYF TGTGCCAGCAGTCCCCAGGGCGGGAGCTCCTACGAGCGGTACTTC
NA TRBJ1-2 few TRBV5-5 CASSLVSASEYGYTF TGTGCCAGCAGCTTGGTGTCGGCCAGCGAGTATGGCTACACCTTC
NA TRBJ1-1 many TRBV3-1 CASSRQGARTEAFF TGTGCCAGCAGCCGCCAAGGGGCCAGAACTGAAGCTTTCTTT
TRBD2 TRBJ2-2 NA TRBV6-4 CASSDTALAGGTGELFF TGTGCCAGCAGTGACACCGCGTTAGCGGGGGGCACCGGGGAGCTGTTTTTT
NA TRBJ2-5 few TRBV5-8 CASSLLLYRDSGETQYF TGTGCCAGCAGCTTGCTACTGTACAGGGATAGTGGGGAGACCCAGTACTTC
TRBD2 TRBJ2-5 many TRBV18 CASSPQVGGAARETQYF TGTGCCAGCTCACCCCAGGTGGGAGGGGCAGCGAGAGAGACCCAGTACTTC
NA TRBJ2-7 many TRBV13 CASSLRDLDEQYF TGTGCCAGCAGCTTAAGAGACTTGGACGAGCAGTACTTC